These 22 T cell receptor beta chains came from one sample sequenced in a study of T cell clonality in common variable immunodeficiency. This table comes from immunoSEQ multiplex PCR, and its TCRdb copy is limited to in-frame clones, with some not included. The sample offers 40,000 to 65,000 clones and no singletons, the top ten holding more than 1.5%. Sample: peripheral blood mononuclear cells. The receptors were sampled from a person aged 18 to 75 in good health.

This clone was seen many times. The sequence runs out 3 residues before the end of the CDR3; the remainder is reconstructed from the germline J gene. The rearrangement joins TRBV13 to TRBJ2-3; TRBD2 matches at 10 bases. The junction had 5 bases not matched to a gene; V was cut back by 0 bases and J by 5 bases. Germline V gives CDR1 PRHDT, CDR2 FYEKMQ (reference sequence). The length of the CDR3 is 16 residues. CDR3 residues: CASSLGLAGSVDTQYF. CDR3 DNA, as far as it was read: TGTGCCAGCAGCTTAGGACTAGCGGGATCCGTAGATACG.

This clone was seen repeatedly, ten times or more. The sequence runs out 3 residues before the end of the CDR3; the remainder is reconstructed from the germline J gene. The genes are TRBV7-8 and TRBJ1-6; 7 nucleotides line up with TRBD1. CDR1 and CDR2 (germline): SGHVS, FQNEAQ. The CDR3 covers 16 residues. The J segment lost 2 bases and the V segment lost 5 bases, leaving 6 bases of the junction unmatched. Here the CDR3 reads CASSEQGVPYNSPLHF. CDR3 DNA (partial): TGTGCCAGCAGCGAGCAGGGGGTCCCCTATAATTCACCC.

This clone came up many times. From the germline J gene comes the end of the CDR3, since the read stops 3 residues before it. V and J are TRBV20-1 and TRBJ2-2; 13 bases fit TRBD2. With V trimmed by 5 bases and J by 5 bases, 8 bases remained unmatched. Per the germline V gene, CDR1 is DFQATT and CDR2 is SNEGSKA (reference sequence). The CDR3 is 16 residues long. The part of the CDR3 DNA that was read is TGCAGTGCTGTCATACCGGGACTAGCGGGAACCGGGGAG. As protein: CSAVIPGLAGTGE. The CDR3 as a whole reads CSAVIPGLAGTGELFF.

This clone was recorded many times. The read falls 3 residues short of the CDR3 end, and the missing part is taken from the germline J gene. J is TRBJ2-5 and V is TRBV7-8; 9 bases line up with TRBD2. Germline assignment: CDR1 SGHVS and CDR2 FQNEAQ. Unmatched junction bases numbered 6, after V lost 6 bases and J lost 1 base. The CDR3 covers 15 residues. CDR3 protein: CASRSIAGAQETQYF. Partial CDR3 DNA: TGTGCCAGCAGGTCGATAGCGGGAGCCCAAGAGACC.

Only a few counts were recorded for this clone. The read ends 3 residues early relative to the CDR3; the germline J gene fills the gap. The chain links TRBV19 to TRBJ2-1; TRBD2 matches at 14 bases. The germline CDR1 and CDR2 sequences are LNHDA and SQIVND (reference sequence). The V segment lost 4 bases and the J segment 9 bases; nucleotides outside the gene matches: 11. The length of the CDR3 is 17 residues. The covered CDR3 bases are TGTGCCAGTAGTAAAACTTCCGGGACTAGCGGGAGTTTTGAG. Encoded protein: CASSKTSGTSGSFE. The full-length CDR3 reads as CASSKTSGTSGSFEQFF.

This CDR3 is CASSPTLTGNSPLFF. Partial CDR3 DNA: TGTGCCAGCAGCCCGACCCTCACAGGGAATTCACCG. The chain is built from TRBV7-2 and TRBJ2-2, with D possibly matching TRBD1 (6 bases). The read ends 3 residues early relative to the CDR3; the germline J gene fills the gap. The CDR3 sequence is 15 residues long. CDR1 and CDR2 from the germline V gene are SGHTA and FQGNSA. Together with reference TRBV7-2 and TRBJ2-2, the CDR3 gives the full variable domain: GAGVSQSPSNKVTEKGKDVELRCDPISGHTALYWYRQSLGQGLEFLIYFQGNSAPDKSGLPSDRFSAERTGGSVSTLTIQRTQQEDSAVYLCASSPTLTGNSPLFFGEGSRLTVL.

Comment on this clone: Coverage ceases 3 residues before the CDR3 finishes, and the germline J gene fills in the end. The rearrangement uses TRBV20-1 and TRBJ2-1; 12 nucleotides line up with TRBD2. Losses at the gene ends were 1 base for V and 5 bases for J; bases not matched to a gene: 3. Germline V gene data show CDR1 as DFQATT and CDR2 as SNEGSKA (reference sequence). The CDR3 extends over 15 amino acids. The CDR3 is CSARGTSGVNNEQFF. The CDR3 bases that were read are TGCAGTGCTAGAGGGACTAGCGGGGTGAACAATGAG.

As to this clone: The read halts 3 residues ahead of the CDR3 end, with the missing end drawn from the germline J gene. The chain joins TRBV20-1 to TRBJ1-3, with D possibly TRBD1 on 5 matching bases. Germline CDR1 DFQATT, CDR2 SNEGSKA (reference sequence). CDR3 length: 12 residues. V gave up 1 base and J gave up 4 bases, with 5 bases separating them. This CDR3 is CSARGQGNTIYF. Partial CDR3 DNA: TGCAGTGCTAGAGGACAGGGAAACACC.

Ten or more counts support this clone. The read halts 3 residues ahead of the CDR3 end, with the missing end drawn from the germline J gene. The gene calls are TRBV19 and TRBJ1-2, with D possibly matching TRBD1 (5 bases). Germline loops: CDR1 LNHDA, CDR2 SQIVND (reference sequence). This CDR3 region has 14 residues. The V and J ends lost 3 bases and 2 bases respectively, with 10 bases between them. CDR3 protein: CASSIPRQNYGYTF. The sequenced CDR3 bases are TGTGCCAGTAGTATTCCAAGACAGAACTATGGC.

In its sample, this clone was seen many times. Sequencing ends 3 residues short of the CDR3 end; the germline J gene provides the rest. The genes are TRBV14 and TRBJ2-3, with 7 positions matching TRBD1. V lost 0 bases to trimming and J lost 5 bases; unmatched junction nucleotides: 11. Germline loops: CDR1 SGHDN, CDR2 FVKESK. The length of the CDR3 is 17 residues. The CDR3 loop is CASSQETGRGFVDTQYF. The part of the CDR3 DNA that was read is TGTGCCAGCAGCCAAGAGACAGGGCGCGGTTTTGTAGATACG. The variable domain in full, completed from reference TRBV14 and TRBJ2-3, reads EAGVTQFPSHSVIEKGQTVTLRCDPISGHDNLYWYRRVMGKEIKFLLHFVKESKQDESGMPNNRFLAERTGGTYSTLKVQPAELEDSGVYFCASSQETGRGFVDTQYFGPGTRLTVL.

There are many counts of this clone. The CDR3 is cut off 3 residues early in the read; its end comes from the germline J gene. Within the sample, other DNA sequences also encode this same CDR3. V gene TRBV5-1 combines with J gene TRBJ2-7; the match to TRBD2 covers 7 bases. V was clipped by 0 bases and J by 2 bases; unmatched bases: 5. The germline V gene encodes CDR1 SGHRS and CDR2 YFSETQ. The CDR3 runs 15 residues. The CDR3 DNA, read in part, is TGCGCCAGCAGCTTGGGACTAGCAACTACCTACGAG. As protein: CASSLGLATTYE. The whole CDR3 reads CASSLGLATTYEQYF.

Ten or more counts support this clone. The missing CDR3 end, 3 residues past where the read stops, is filled in from the germline J gene. The chain uses TRBV7-9 and TRBJ1-5, with unresolved D. The CDR3 covers 13 residues. V lost 2 bases and J 2 bases, leaving 4 bases between the germline ends. Germline-derived CDR1 and CDR2 are SEHNR and FQNEAQ (reference sequence). This CDR3 reads CASSLQGNQPQHF. The CDR3 bases that were read are TGTGCCAGCAGCTTACAGGGCAATCAGCCC.

This clone has a handful of counts. With the read ending 3 residues before the CDR3 end, the germline J gene is used to fill in that end. The chain couples TRBV7-9 to TRBJ1-2, with 8 nucleotides matching TRBD1. The CDR3 spans 15 residues. Germline CDR1 and CDR2: SEHNR and FQNEAQ (reference sequence). CDR3 DNA (partial): TGTGCCAGCAGCTTAGAAAGGACAGGGTCAGATACC. Protein sequence: CASSLERTGSDT. The entire CDR3 protein is CASSLERTGSDTYTF.

This clone was seen many times. The CDR3 end falls 3 residues outside the read, so it is completed with the germline J gene. The rearrangement links TRBV19 to TRBJ2-3; the match to TRBD2 covers 11 bases. The germline V gene has CDR1 LNHDA and CDR2 SQIVND (reference sequence). With V trimmed by 6 bases and J by 5 bases, 13 bases remained unmatched. The CDR3 consists of 17 residues. CDR3 bases read: TGTGCCAGTAGGGGGGCTAGCGGGAGGAATATTCAAGATACG. It codes for CASRGASGRNIQDT. The whole CDR3 sequence is CASRGASGRNIQDTQYF.

Ten or more counts support this clone. The CDR3 is cut off 3 residues early in the read; its end comes from the germline J gene. The chain uses TRBV20-1 and TRBJ1-5, with 7 nucleotides matching TRBD1. V was clipped by 5 bases and J by 7 bases; unmatched bases: 5. The CDR3 spans 12 residues. CDR1 DFQATT and CDR2 SNEGSKA come from the germline V gene (reference sequence). This CDR3 reads CSAADREQPQHF. CDR3 bases read: TGCAGTGCTGCCGACAGGGAACAGCCC.

This clone came up many times. The read falls 3 residues short of the CDR3 end, and the missing part is taken from the germline J gene. This chain links TRBV20-1 with TRBJ2-3, with 10 nucleotides matching TRBD2. CDR1 is DFQATT and CDR2 is SNEGSKA in the germline V gene (reference sequence). V lost 0 bases to trimming and J lost 6 bases; unmatched junction nucleotides: 6. The CDR3 spans 15 residues. The part of the CDR3 DNA that was read is TGCAGTGCTAGAGAGCTAGCGGGGGTCAGGGATACG. Translation gives CSARELAGVRDT. The CDR3 as a whole reads CSARELAGVRDTQYF.

This clone was seen only a few times. The CDR3 goes on 3 residues after the read ends, and that part is filled in from the germline J gene. The rearrangement uses TRBV7-3 and TRBJ2-3; TRBD1 is a possible D gene (5 bases). There are 14 residues in the CDR3. Per germline, CDR1 SGHTA and CDR2 FQGTGA. V dropped 4 bases and J dropped 2 bases, with 10 bases sitting between them. Partial CDR3 DNA: TGTGCCAGCAGCTCCGTGGGGCCCACAGATACG. Protein sequence: CASSSVGPTDT. The full CDR3 reads CASSSVGPTDTQYF.

Comment on this clone: Read data end 3 residues before the CDR3 end; the end is taken from the germline J gene. The V and J genes are TRBV6-2 or TRBV6-3 and TRBJ2-2, with D tentatively TRBD1 (5 bases). The CDR3 runs to 16 residues. Germline CDR1 MNHEY, CDR2 SVGEGT. CDR3 bases read: TGTGCCAGCACCCCTACGCTGGGGCGGCGGAATTCACCG. Protein sequence: CASTPTLGRRNSP. The CDR3 in full is CASTPTLGRRNSPLFF.

This clone was detected ten times or more. Read sequence stops 3 residues before the CDR3 end, and the germline J gene provides the missing end. The chain couples TRBV5-1 to TRBJ1-4, with a possible D match to TRBD1 (6 bases). This CDR3 is 17 amino acids long. Germline assignment: CDR1 SGHRS and CDR2 YFSETQ. Trimming took 4 bases from V and 8 from J, leaving 24 bases between them. The CDR3 protein is CASSPGWGRDLSEKLFF. The sequenced CDR3 bases are TGCGCCAGCAGCCCCGGGTGGGGGCGCGATCTAAGCGAAAAA.

This clone appeared many times. The sequence runs out 3 residues before the end of the CDR3; the remainder is reconstructed from the germline J gene. The genes are TRBV15 and TRBJ1-4, with D maybe TRBD1 (6 bases). Looked up from germline, CDR1 is LNHNV and CDR2 is YYDKDF (reference sequence). This CDR3 region has 14 residues. Trimming left V 4 bases short and J 5 bases short, with 11 bases between. CDR3 loop: CATSTSGENEKLFF. CDR3 bases read: TGTGCCACCAGCACGTCAGGGGAGAATGAAAAA.

The sample holds many counts of this clone. The read ends 3 residues early relative to the CDR3; the germline J gene fills the gap. V usage is TRBV20-1 and J usage is TRBJ2-5; 9 bases align to TRBD1. The length of the CDR3 is 14 residues. V was pared by 3 bases and J by 5 bases, with 7 bases of the junction left unmatched. Germline V gives CDR1 DFQATT, CDR2 SNEGSKA (reference sequence). The CDR3 region is CSAREGQGWETQYF. CDR3 bases read: TGCAGTGCTAGGGAGGGACAGGGTTGGGAGACC.

Of note for this clone: The DNA ends 3 residues before the CDR3 does, and the rest of the CDR3 is filled in from the germline J gene. V usage is TRBV7-2 and J usage is TRBJ1-1, with a tentative D call TRBD1 (5 bases). From germline, CDR1 is SGHTA and CDR2 FQGNSA. The CDR3 totals 14 residues. The CDR3 spells CASRPEGIGSGAFF. CDR3 DNA (partial): TGTGCCAGCAGGCCGGAGGGGATCGGGTCTGGC.